One sample yielded the 24 T cell receptor beta chains listed below, sequenced in a study of blood T cell repertoires in COVID-19. Sequencing used immunoSEQ multiplex PCR; TCRdb keeps in-frame clones, though not all of them. The repertoire holds under 300,000 clones, with 65% to 90% as singletons. Sequencing used peripheral blood. The receptors originated from a woman aged 80 or older with active or convalescent COVID-19.

The J gene is TRBJ1-6, the V gene TRBV28; tentative D call: TRBD1 (5 bases). With 6 bases removed from V and 0 bases from J, the gap between germline ends came to 18 bases. The CDR3 is made up of 18 amino acids. Germline V lookup: CDR1 MDHEN, CDR2 SYDVKM. The CDR3 loop is CASSGLGRDSSYNSPLHF. In DNA form, the CDR3 reads TGTGCCAGCAGCGGACTAGGCAGGGATAGCTCCTATAATTCACCCCTCCACTTT. The variable domain in full, completed from reference TRBV28 and TRBJ1-6, reads DVKVTQSSRYLVKRTGEKVFLECVQDMDHENMFWYRQDPGLGLRLIYFSYDVKMKEKGDIPEGYSVSREKKERFSLILESASTNQTSMYLCASSGLGRDSSYNSPLHFGNGTRLTVT.

The chain joins TRBV3-1 (or the pseudogene TRBV3-2) to TRBJ2-1; TRBD1 agrees at 9 bases. The trim removed 2 bases at V and 6 bases at J, leaving 5 bases unmatched. Germline V gene sequence: CDR1 LGHDT, CDR2 YNNKEL (reference sequence). This CDR3 comprises 15 residues. The CDR3 sequence: CASSQNGQGFNEQFF. The DNA for the CDR3 is TGTGCCAGCAGCCAAAACGGACAGGGGTTCAATGAGCAGTTCTTC.

The rearrangement joins TRBV24-1 to TRBJ2-1; the match to TRBD2 covers 7 bases. CDR1 is KGHDR, CDR2 SFDVKD, per germline. V lost 6 bases and J lost 7; bases outside the gene matches: 8. The CDR3 extends over 14 amino acids. CDR3 DNA: TGTGCCACCAGTTTGGCGGGAGCTGAGAATGAGCAGTTCTTC. It yields the protein CATSLAGAENEQFF.

The chain employs TRBV7-9 and TRBJ1-1; D perhaps matches TRBD1 (5 bases). V lost 2 bases and J lost 0, with 13 bases in between. This CDR3 is built from 16 residues. Germline values: CDR1 SEHNR, CDR2 FQNEAQ (reference sequence). CDR3 loop: CASSLRPTVLNTEAFF. For the CDR3, the DNA is TGTGCCAGCAGCTTAAGACCGACAGTTTTGAACACTGAAGCTTTCTTT.

V gene TRBV30 combines with J gene TRBJ2-7; D possibly corresponds to TRBD2 (5 bases). The CDR3 extends over 12 amino acids. Trimming cost V 3 bases and J 1 base, with 7 bases left between them. The germline gives CDR1 GTSNPN, CDR2 SVGIG (reference sequence). DNA for the CDR3: TGTGCCTGGAGCCCGGGATCCTACGAGCAGTACTTC. Translating gives CAWSPGSYEQYF.

This chain connects TRBV29-1 to TRBJ2-3; D ambiguous. Germline V gene lookup returns CDR1 SQVTM and CDR2 ANQGSEA. Trimming left V 7 bases short and J 1 base short, with 18 bases between. This CDR3 comprises 15 residues. The CDR3 DNA follows: TGCAGCGGCGTCGCCCTAGGATCCCGCACAGATACGCAGTATTTT. Amino acid sequence: CSGVALGSRTDTQYF.

This chain links TRBV30 with TRBJ2-7, with 13 bases identical to TRBD2. There are 13 residues in the CDR3. V lost 5 bases, J lost 6 bases, and 4 bases stayed unmatched. CDR1 is GTSNPN and CDR2 is SVGIG in the germline V gene (reference sequence). The CDR3 region is CAWVLAGGGEQYF. The CDR3 nucleotides read TGTGCCTGGGTACTAGCGGGAGGGGGCGAGCAGTACTTC.

The J gene is TRBJ2-1, the V gene TRBV19, with 11 bases identical to TRBD2. This CDR3 spans 17 amino acids. Germline-derived CDR1 and CDR2 are LNHDA and SQIVND (reference sequence). In DNA, the CDR3 is TGTGGACAGTCGGGACTAGCGGAGCTAGGCGCCTACAATGAGCAGTTCTTC. Amino acids: CGQSGLAELGAYNEQFF.

The chain joins TRBV5-1 to TRBJ1-5; weak D call: TRBD1 (6 bases). CDR1 and CDR2 (germline): SGHRS, YFSETQ. Trimming took 4 bases from V and 2 from J, leaving 10 bases between them. CDR3 length: 14 amino acids. The CDR3 coding sequence is TGCGCCAGCAGCCTGGACAGAGGCAATCAGCCCCAGCATTTT. This encodes CASSLDRGNQPQHF.

The genes are TRBV5-1 and TRBJ2-3; 9 positions match TRBD1. The CDR3 sequence is 16 residues long. J was trimmed by 2 bases and V by 1 base; bases with no gene match: 5. Germline assignment: CDR1 SGHRS and CDR2 YFSETQ. CDR3 residues: CASSLSGTGLTDTQYF. In nucleotides, the CDR3 is TGCGCCAGCAGCTTGAGCGGGACAGGGCTCACAGATACGCAGTATTTT.

The chain links TRBV28 to TRBJ2-3; D is possibly TRBD1 (6 bases). V lost 4 bases and J lost 1, with 9 bases in between. The CDR3 has 14 amino acids. Germline values: CDR1 MDHEN, CDR2 SYDVKM. Written as DNA, the CDR3 is TGTGCCAGCAGTTCCGGACAGCGCACAGATACGCAGTATTTT. Its translation: CASSSGQRTDTQYF. The whole variable domain, filled in from reference TRBV28 and TRBJ2-3, reads DVKVTQSSRYLVKRTGEKVFLECVQDMDHENMFWYRQDPGLGLRLIYFSYDVKMKEKGDIPEGYSVSREKKERFSLILESASTNQTSMYLCASSSGQRTDTQYFGPGTRLTVL.

V and J are TRBV28 and TRBJ2-3; TRBD2 matches at 11 bases. Germline-derived CDR1 and CDR2 are MDHEN and SYDVKM. J was trimmed by 2 bases and V by 3 bases; bases with no gene match: 4. CDR3 length equals 16 residues. DNA of the CDR3: TGTGCCAGCAGTTTTTTAGCGGGGGGGCTCACAGATACGCAGTATTTT. Its protein is CASSFLAGGLTDTQYF.

This clone has just a few counts. CDR3 amino acids: CASSRPTDGGTGELFF. Written as DNA, the CDR3 is TGTGCCAGCAGTCGACCGACGGACGGAGGTACCGGGGAGCTGTTTTTT. The chain links TRBV6-6 to TRBJ2-2, with a tentative D call TRBD2 (5 bases). The CDR3 consists of 16 residues. Germline V CDR1 and CDR2: MNHNY, SVGAGI (reference sequence). Trimming left V 5 bases short and J 5 bases short, with 18 bases between.

The chain couples TRBV28 to TRBJ1-5; TRBD1 aligns across 8 bases. J gave up 0 bases and V 6 bases, and 10 bases lay outside the gene matches. The CDR3 runs 17 residues. Germline V gene sequence: CDR1 MDHEN, CDR2 SYDVKM. In DNA, the CDR3 is TGTGCCAGCAGCAGAGCAACAGGGGGACCTAGCAATCAGCCCCAGCATTTT. Translating it yields CASSRATGGPSNQPQHF.

V gene TRBV19 combines with J gene TRBJ1-4; D is ambiguous. The CDR3 sequence is 15 residues long. The V gene lost 7 bases and the J gene lost 6 bases, with 18 bases spanning the gap. Germline CDR1 LNHDA, CDR2 SQIVND (reference sequence). The DNA for the CDR3 is TGTGCCAGTACTGAGGGAAGCTTCGGGCATGAAAAACTGTTTTTT. Translation gives CASTEGSFGHEKLFF.

This sequence joins TRBV12-5 and TRBJ2-3; D possibly corresponds to TRBD1 (6 bases). CDR3 length: 14 residues. Germline CDR1 reads LGHNT; CDR2 reads FRNRAP. Deletions cut 2 bases from V and 0 bases from J, with 6 bases between. The CDR3 spells CASGLQGSTDTQYF. The CDR3 DNA follows: TGTGCTAGTGGTTTGCAGGGGAGCACAGATACGCAGTATTTT.

The J gene is TRBJ2-7, the V gene TRBV5-1; 9 bases map to TRBD2. The germline V gene encodes CDR1 SGHRS and CDR2 YFSETQ. The CDR3 runs to 15 residues. V dropped 5 bases and J dropped 0; count of bases not matched to a gene: 6. CDR3 sequence reads: CASRPSGINSYEQYF. As DNA, the CDR3 is TGCGCCAGCAGACCTAGCGGGATAAACTCCTACGAGCAGTACTTC.

This chain links TRBV5-6 with TRBJ1-2; 7 bases agree with TRBD1. From germline, CDR1 is SGHDT and CDR2 YYEEEE. The V and J ends lost 2 bases and 4 bases, in that order; junction bases with no gene match: 2. There are 13 residues in the CDR3. The CDR3 nucleotides read TGTGCCAGCAGCTTAAGGGGGCTCTATGGCTACACCTTC. This sequence encodes CASSLRGLYGYTF.

V gene TRBV7-7 combines with J gene TRBJ2-2; 7 bases map to TRBD1. Germline-derived CDR1 and CDR2 are SSHAT and FNYEAQ (reference sequence). The CDR3 is 15 amino acids. The V gene end was trimmed by 5 bases and the J gene end by 2 bases; junction bases not matched to a gene: 5. The chain's CDR3 is CASSREGANTGELFF. The CDR3 DNA sequence: TGTGCCAGCAGCCGAGAGGGGGCCAACACCGGGGAGCTGTTTTTT.

V gene TRBV20-1 combines with J gene TRBJ1-1; TRBD1 is a possible D gene (6 bases). The CDR3 is 14 amino acids. V was trimmed by 3 bases and J by 4 bases, leaving 15 bases between them. CDR1 and CDR2 (germline): DFQATT, SNEGSKA (reference sequence). As DNA, the CDR3 is TGCAGTGCTAGTAAGGCGAGCAGGGGCACTGAAGCTTTCTTT. Translating it yields CSASKASRGTEAFF.

This sequence joins TRBV7-8 and TRBJ2-5, with D perhaps TRBD2 (5 bases). CDR1 and CDR2 from the germline V gene are SGHVS and FQNEAQ. The CDR3 contains 14 residues. The ends were cut back, 1 base at V and 5 bases at J, with 11 bases in the middle. CDR3 coding DNA: TGTGCCAGCAGCTTAGAGATGGCGGGCGAGACCCAGTACTTC. It yields the protein CASSLEMAGETQYF.

The V and J genes are TRBV11-2 and TRBJ2-2, with 12 nucleotides matching TRBD2. The V gene's germline CDR1 is SGHAT and CDR2 FQNNGV. V dropped 5 bases and J dropped 7; count of bases not matched to a gene: 14. The CDR3 contains 18 residues. The CDR3 DNA is TGTGCCAGCAGCCCCTCGCCTCTAGCGGGGGGGCCCGGCGGGGAGCTGTTTTTT. Translating it yields CASSPSPLAGGPGGELFF.

In this sample, this clone turned up a few times. The V and J genes are TRBV2 and TRBJ1-3; no reliable D call. This CDR3 is 15 amino acids long. The ends were cut back, 4 bases at V and 4 bases at J, with 14 bases in the middle. CDR1 and CDR2 (germline): SNHLY, FYNNEI. CDR3 sequence reads: CASSAGQLWGNTIYF. In nucleotides, the CDR3 is TGTGCCAGCAGTGCGGGTCAGTTATGGGGAAACACCATATATTTT.

The V call is TRBV5-1, the J call TRBJ2-7; 9 bases match TRBD2. Germline assignment: CDR1 SGHRS and CDR2 YFSETQ. CDR3 length: 13 amino acids. V trimming: 6 bases; J trimming: 0 bases; junction bases outside the gene matches: 1. This CDR3 is CASKAGGSYEQYF. The CDR3 DNA is TGCGCCAGCAAAGCGGGGGGCTCCTACGAGCAGTACTTC. The full variable domain, rest sourced from reference TRBV5-1 and TRBJ2-7, is KAGVTQTPRYLIKTRGQQVTLSCSPISGHRSVSWYQQTPGQGLQFLFEYFSETQRNKGNFPGRFSGRQFSNSRSEMNVSTLELGDSALYLCASKAGGSYEQYFGPGTRLTVT.